Given below is one T cell receptor (beta chain) in context. The CDR3 has 15 amino acids. Germline CDR1 MGHRA, CDR2 YSYEKL. The junction had 6 bases not matched to a gene; V was cut back by 1 base and J by 4 bases. This sample was taken from a study of OX40 agonist ivuxolimab in advanced cancers. Profiled with immunoSEQ multiplex PCR; TCRdb holds only in-frame clones, not every one. The table records 25,000 to 30,000 clones, roughly 79% of them present only once. This clonotype was sampled from an adult with an advanced solid tumor such as melanoma, head and neck, liver or kidney cancer. The chain combines TRBV4-1 with TRBJ2-5, with 7 bases that match TRBD2. The sequencing here drew on CD4+ or CD8+ T cells sorted from blood, taken in a trial of the OX40 agonist ivuxolimab. The CDR3 DNA reads TGCGCCAGCAGCCAAGTTCCTAGCGGAGGAGAGACCCAGTACTTC. Translating gives CASSQVPSGGETQYF.